This T cell receptor beta chain comes out of a study of tumor-infiltrating lymphocytes in primary liver carcinoma. TCR beta cDNA was prepared out of 500 ng total RNA by means of a constant-region primer. What produced the TCR beta libraries was three nested multiplex PCR rounds using slightly modified ARM-PCR. The study ran its first two PCR rounds for approximately 10 cycles each, using TRBV1-TRBV30 forward primers and a C-beta reverse primer. A single record per CDR3 protein comes from TCRdb applying MiXCR to the multiplex PCR reads. In the table there are fewer than 80,000 distinct CDR3 sequences, roughly two thirds of which are singletons. The roughly 18-34 mg bulk tissue piece was not sorted before simultaneous RNA and DNA extraction. Germline CDR1 is LGHNA and CDR2 is YNFKEQ. The CDR3 has 19 amino acids. Concerning this clonotype: At one boundary the junction diverges from the germline segment, which might be a read error.

J is TRBJ1-5 and V is TRBV4-2, with 7 bases fitting TRBD1. The sequenced sample consisted of tumor-adjacent normal liver tissue. The source of this sequence is a man aged 40-49 years with primary liver carcinoma and hepatitis B virus infection. DNA for the CDR3: TGTGCCAACAGCCAAGGGGATGGGTCGGGACAGCTTAGCAATCGGCCCCAGCATTTT. Its translation: CANSQGDGSGQLSNRPQHF.